This T cell receptor (beta chain) was sequenced during a study of cytomegalovirus exposure and HLA in healthy donors. The primer mix had 60 Vbeta and 13 Jbeta primers. Clones were read by immunoSEQ multiplex PCR, and TCRdb kept only the in-frame ones, dropping some. The data contain about 120,000 clones, 80% to 90% of them singletons. Whole-study results and caveats: Reports state that TCR beta sequences accurately predicted most subjects' HLA-A and HLA-B alleles. Being productive about 87% or about 30% of the time was typical of most TCR beta V segments in an earlier analysis.

The table lists this clone with a few counts. Its target is not known. The V segment lost 5 bases and the J segment 2 bases; nucleotides outside the gene matches: 6. The length of the CDR3 is 17 residues. The V gene's germline CDR1 is LNHNV and CDR2 YYDKDF (reference sequence). This chain joins TRBV15 and TRBJ2-6; 10 bases line up with TRBD1. The TCR sequence derives from a man in his forties in good health and CMV-seronegative. Material for sequencing was PBMCs. The chain's CDR3 is CATSEQGQGTGANVLTF. For the CDR3, the DNA is TGTGCCACCAGCGAGCAGGGACAGGGGACTGGGGCCAACGTCCTGACTTTC. Looking up the rest from reference TRBV15 and TRBJ2-6 gives the full variable domain: DAMVIQNPRYQVTQFGKPVTLSCSQTLNHNVMYWYQQKSSQAPKLLFHYYDKDFNNEADTPDNFQSRRPNTSFCFLDIRSPGLGDTAMYLCATSEQGQGTGANVLTFGAGSRLTVL.